This T cell receptor (beta chain) was obtained from a study of blood T cell repertoires in COVID-19. CDR1 is SEHNR and CDR2 is FQNEAQ in the germline V gene (reference sequence). The CDR3 covers 15 residues. V trimming: 6 bases; J trimming: 7 bases; junction bases outside the gene matches: 9. Some clones are missing from TCRdb's copy, which holds only in-frame ones; the method was immunoSEQ multiplex PCR. The repertoire holds roughly 170,000 clones, with more than 80% as singletons. Specimen: peripheral blood. The V and J genes are TRBV7-9 and TRBJ1-4, with TRBD1 matching over 9 bases. This receptor was taken from a human donor in a cohort sampled during active COVID-19. CDR3 region: CASSKGGQGREKLFF. Written as DNA, the CDR3 is TGTGCCAGCAGTAAAGGAGGACAGGGGCGTGAAAAACTGTTTTTT.